This T cell receptor (beta chain) was identified in a study of T cell repertoires in cytomegalovirus infection. Overall study context: Indications came from public TCR beta signatures; they pointed to CMV infection and to a matching HLA type. Study observations and caveats: Dominating the ex vivo response were TCR beta clonotypes that were CMV-specific and HLA-C-restricted. Identification of carriers of CMV plus the relevant HLA was achieved through cumulative public TCR beta family frequency.

TCRdb reprocessed the reads with MiXCR, giving one entry per CDR3 protein. This table has some 300,000 distinct CDR3 sequences, roughly 15% appearing once. With respect to this clonotype: What it binds is unknown.

Sequencing used PBMCs. This TCR derives from a human donor in good health (CMV status not recorded). Some clones in this sample may be carry-over from other donors' samples.

CDR3 nucleotide sequence: TGTGCCAGCAGTTACTACAGAGCCGGAGAGACCCAGTACTTC. This gives the protein CASSYYRAGETQYF. The rearrangement uses TRBV6-2 or TRBV6-3 and TRBJ2-5; D is undetermined. Trimming took 1 base from V and 4 from J, leaving 10 bases between them. The CDR3 spans 14 residues. The V gene's germline CDR1 is MNHEY and CDR2 SVGEGT.